The 20 T cell receptor beta chains below were found in one sample sequenced in a study of OX40 agonist ivuxolimab in advanced cancers. Data came from immunoSEQ multiplex PCR; TCRdb stores just in-frame clones and leaves some out. The sample gives around 89,000 clones, more than 75% of which show up once; 0.7% to 0.9% is in the top ten. The starting material was CD4+ or CD8+ T cells sorted from blood, obtained in a trial of the OX40 agonist ivuxolimab. All receptors derive from an adult with an advanced solid tumor such as melanoma, head and neck, liver or kidney cancer.

Comment on this clone: The sample holds other DNA sequences that translate to the same CDR3. This chain links TRBV5-1 with TRBJ1-1, with 7 bases matching TRBD1. CDR1 SGHRS and CDR2 YFSETQ come from the germline V gene. CDR3 length: 14 residues. V lost 4 bases and J lost 0; bases outside the gene matches: 3. As DNA, the CDR3 is TGCGCCAGCAGCGAGGGACAGTTGAACACTGAAGCTTTCTTT. Encoded protein: CASSEGQLNTEAFF.

The chain combines TRBV9 with TRBJ2-1; 11 nucleotides line up with TRBD2. This CDR3 spans 17 amino acids. V dropped 4 bases and J dropped 8; count of bases not matched to a gene: 14. CDR1 and CDR2 (germline): SGDLS, YYNGEE. This CDR3 reads CASSPHLAGGGGDEQFF. As DNA, the CDR3 is TGTGCCAGCAGCCCCCACCTAGCGGGAGGTGGTGGGGATGAGCAGTTCTTC.

V gene TRBV18 combines with J gene TRBJ2-6, with D possibly TRBD2 on 5 matching bases. Germline V CDR1 and CDR2: KGHSH, LQKENI. The CDR3 loop spans 16 amino acids. The V and J ends lost 0 bases and 3 bases respectively, with 9 bases between them. CDR3 nucleotides: TGTGCCAGCTCACCACCCTTGGGGAGTGGGGCCAACGTCCTGACTTTC. Amino acids: CASSPPLGSGANVLTF.

The rearrangement joins TRBV11-2 to TRBJ2-5; 14 nucleotides line up with TRBD2. The trim removed 4 bases at V and 3 bases at J, leaving 4 bases unmatched. Per the germline V gene, CDR1 is SGHAT and CDR2 is FQNNGV. This CDR3 has 16 amino acids. The CDR3 reads CASSYGGLAGEETQYF. Here the CDR3 DNA reads TGTGCCAGCAGCTACGGGGGACTAGCGGGGGAAGAGACCCAGTACTTC.

The J gene is TRBJ1-5, the V gene TRBV6-5; the D gene is possibly TRBD1 (5 bases). Germline assignment: CDR1 MNHEY and CDR2 SVGAGI. V was shortened by 4 bases and J by 3 bases, with 7 bases between the two germline ends. The CDR3 extends over 13 amino acids. CDR3 in amino acids: CASSSGFNQPQHF. CDR3 coding DNA: TGTGCCAGCAGTTCAGGGTTCAATCAGCCCCAGCATTTT.

This clone was counted a single time. The CDR3 sequence: CASSLASSEQYF. DNA of the CDR3: TGTGCCAGCAGCCTTGCCAGCTCCGAGCAGTACTTC. The V and J genes are TRBV28 and TRBJ2-7; D not resolved. From germline, CDR1 is MDHEN and CDR2 SYDVKM. CDR3 length: 12 residues. The V end was cut by 6 bases, the J end by 6 bases, with 12 bases between.

This clone was seen only once. V usage is TRBV28 and J usage is TRBJ2-5; a weak D match, TRBD2 (6 bases). V was clipped by 7 bases and J by 1 base, with 19 bases between them. The CDR3 has 16 residues. Per the germline V gene, CDR1 is MDHEN and CDR2 is SYDVKM. In DNA form, the CDR3 reads TGTGCCAGCACCGGGGAGGTGGTAGCGGTCCAAGAGACCCAGTACTTC. Protein sequence: CASTGEVVAVQETQYF.

The chain joins TRBV18 to TRBJ1-1, with 8 bases matching TRBD1. Trimming at V came to 4 bases and at J to 1 base, leaving 5 bases not matched to a gene. CDR1 and CDR2 from the germline V gene are KGHSH and LQKENI. CDR3 length equals 15 residues. Here the CDR3 reads CASSLGQGGNTEAFF. The DNA for the CDR3 is TGTGCCAGCTCACTCGGACAGGGTGGGAACACTGAAGCTTTCTTT.

This CDR3 reads CASSPPLQTDYGYTF. Written as DNA, the CDR3 is TGTGCCAGCTCACCACCGCTTCAAACTGACTATGGCTACACCTTC. The chain has TRBV18 and TRBJ1-2; D gene unclear. Germline assignment: CDR1 KGHSH and CDR2 LQKENI. The CDR3 length is 15 residues. Trimming removed 0 bases at V and 3 bases at J, with 11 bases between. The complete variable domain, with remaining parts taken from reference TRBV18 and TRBJ1-2, reads NAGVMQNPRHLVRRRGQEARLRCSPMKGHSHVYWYRQLPEEGLKFMVYLQKENIIDESGMPKERFSAEFPKEGPSILRIQQVVRGDSAAYFCASSPPLQTDYGYTFGSGTRLTVV.

This chain uses TRBV30 with TRBJ1-2; D gene uncertain. The CDR3 contains 12 residues. V shed 0 bases and J shed 10 bases, with 12 bases lying between them. Germline values: CDR1 GTSNPN, CDR2 SVGIG (reference sequence). The CDR3 sequence: CAWSVGGPVYTF. In DNA form, the CDR3 reads TGTGCCTGGAGTGTAGGTGGTCCAGTCTACACCTTC.

The chain combines TRBV20-1 with TRBJ2-1; no firm D call. The CDR3 is 11 amino acids. Trimming stripped 5 bases from V and 9 bases from J, with 11 bases between. The germline V gene has CDR1 DFQATT and CDR2 SNEGSKA (reference sequence). The CDR3 nucleotides read TGCAGTGCTGGGGATACCGTTGAGCAGTTCTTC. Encoded protein: CSAGDTVEQFF.

The gene calls are TRBV6-6 and TRBJ1-4; D may be TRBD1 (5 bases). V was pared by 11 bases and J by 6 bases, with 16 bases between. Per germline, CDR1 MNHNY and CDR2 SVGAGI (reference sequence). The CDR3 covers 13 residues. CDR3 residues: CASSETGDEKLFF. The CDR3 DNA sequence: TGTGCCTCGAGCGAGACGGGGGATGAAAAACTGTTTTTT.

The chain couples TRBV27 to TRBJ2-1; 7 bases match TRBD2. The V and J ends lost 7 bases and 0 bases, in that order; junction bases with no gene match: 12. The CDR3 consists of 17 residues. Germline CDR1 is MNHEY and CDR2 is SMNVEV (reference sequence). The DNA of the CDR3 is TGTGCCAGCACCCAGAACCCATCGGGGGGCTCCTACAATGAGCAGTTCTTC. Translation gives CASTQNPSGGSYNEQFF.

The CDR3 DNA sequence: TGTGCCAGCAGCTTGGCACTGCAGAACACCGGGGAGCTGTTTTTT. Its protein is CASSLALQNTGELFF. V gene TRBV5-5 combines with J gene TRBJ2-2; D is uncertain. Looked up from germline, CDR1 is SGHKS and CDR2 is YYEKEE (reference sequence). Trimming left V 0 bases short and J 1 base short, with 7 bases between. The CDR3 has 15 amino acids.

The J gene is TRBJ1-1, the V gene TRBV10-2, with D tentatively TRBD1 (6 bases). The CDR3 is made up of 14 amino acids. Per the germline V gene, CDR1 is WSHSY and CDR2 is SAAADI. Trimming stripped 6 bases from V and 6 bases from J, with 17 bases between. CDR3 sequence (DNA): TGCGCCAGCAGCCTGACAGGAATCGGGGCTGAAGCTTTCTTT. This sequence encodes CASSLTGIGAEAFF.

This clone was observed a single time. The chain couples TRBV7-9 to TRBJ2-1, with D tentatively TRBD1 or TRBD2 (6 bases each). The CDR3 loop spans 17 amino acids. The ends were cut back, 5 bases at V and 14 bases at J, with 31 bases in the middle. Germline V gene sequence: CDR1 SEHNR, CDR2 FQNEAQ (reference sequence). Here the CDR3 reads CASSAPPWDSGAVQEFF. The CDR3 nucleotides read TGTGCCAGCAGCGCTCCCCCCTGGGACTCAGGGGCGGTGCAGGAGTTCTTC.

The chain links TRBV10-1 to TRBJ2-7, with 8 positions matching TRBD1. The V and J ends lost 0 bases and 7 bases, in that order; junction bases with no gene match: 11. This CDR3 spans 16 amino acids. The germline CDR1 and CDR2 sequences are WNHNN and SYGVQD (reference sequence). The DNA of the CDR3 is TGCGCCAGCAGTGAGTCGGGTACAGGGGGGATGAGGGAGCAGTACTTC. This encodes CASSESGTGGMREQYF.

As to this clone: Other DNA sequences in this specimen translate into the identical CDR3. V usage is TRBV7-9 and J usage is TRBJ1-1; 8 positions match TRBD1. With V trimmed by 6 bases and J by 2 bases, 8 bases remained unmatched. The CDR3 extends over 15 amino acids. Germline V gene data show CDR1 as SEHNR and CDR2 as FQNEAQ (reference sequence). The CDR3 region has the DNA TGTGCCAGCAGTCCTTTCGGACAGGGAAACACTGAAGCTTTCTTT. Translating it yields CASSPFGQGNTEAFF.

The J gene is TRBJ2-2, the V gene TRBV7-3, with no clear D. V lost 3 bases to trimming and J lost 7 bases, with 6 bases between them. There are 12 residues in the CDR3. Per the germline V gene, CDR1 is SGHTA and CDR2 is FQGTGA. The CDR3 loop reads CASSFANGELFF. In DNA, the CDR3 is TGTGCCAGCAGCTTTGCGAACGGGGAGCTGTTTTTT.

CDR3: CASRVTSVASGELFF. DNA of the CDR3: TGTGCCAGCAGGGTGACTAGTGTTGCGAGCGGGGAGCTGTTTTTT. The V gene is TRBV6-6, the J gene TRBJ2-2, with a possible D match to TRBD2 (6 bases). CDR1 and CDR2 (germline): MNHNY, SVGAGI (reference sequence). With 6 bases removed from V and 7 bases from J, the gap between germline ends came to 18 bases. The CDR3 has 15 amino acids.